The entry below describes one TCR beta chain. This sample is drawn from a study of T cells after yellow fever vaccination. CDR1 and CDR2 (germline): PRHDT, FYEKMQ (reference sequence). CDR3 length equals 14 residues. Trimming stripped 4 bases from V and 4 bases from J, with 14 bases between. TCRdb independently ran MiXCR on the 5' RACE reads; one entry per CDR3 protein. The table records approximately 550,000 distinct CDR3 sequences, roughly 14% of them present only once. This TCR was recovered from a man in his thirties or forties who received the YFV17D yellow fever vaccine. The starting material was PBMCs, obtained on the day of the yellow fever booster vaccination. The chain carries TRBV13 and TRBJ2-7, with D possibly being TRBD2 (5 bases). DNA of the CDR3: TGTGCCAGCAGCTCGTCACTACTAGGGTACGAGCAGTACTTC. Its translation is CASSSSLLGYEQYF.